Listed here are 26 T cell receptor beta chains from one sample, sequenced in a study of cytomegalovirus exposure and HLA in healthy donors. 13 Jbeta primers and 60 Vbeta primers were used for the PCR. Sequencing used immunoSEQ multiplex PCR; TCRdb keeps in-frame clones, though not all of them. This table holds 200,000 to 250,000 clones, roughly 70% found once. The sequencing input was PBMCs. The receptors shown here come from a man aged 35 to 55 in good health and CMV-seropositive.

The chain is built from TRBV19 and TRBJ1-1; TRBD1 agrees at 11 bases. V lost 2 bases and J lost 4; bases outside the gene matches: 9. Germline-derived CDR1 and CDR2 are LNHDA and SQIVND (reference sequence). The CDR3 is made up of 17 amino acids. In DNA, the CDR3 is TGTGCCAGTAGTATACCTTACCGTGGGACAGGGGGCACTGAAGCTTTCTTT. This sequence encodes CASSIPYRGTGGTEAFF.

The chain employs TRBV9 and TRBJ1-5, with TRBD1 as a possible D gene (5 bases). Germline V lookup: CDR1 SGDLS, CDR2 YYNGEE. This CDR3 has 15 amino acids. The germline V and J ends were trimmed by 2 bases and 0 bases, with 9 bases remaining between them. This CDR3 reads CASSVGGYSNQPQHF. CDR3 coding DNA: TGTGCCAGCAGCGTGGGGGGATATAGCAATCAGCCCCAGCATTTT.

The rearrangement links TRBV11-2 to TRBJ2-6; D is unresolved. Trimming stripped 5 bases from V and 0 bases from J, with 11 bases between. The CDR3 extends over 16 amino acids. Germline assignment: CDR1 SGHAT and CDR2 FQNNGV. The CDR3 coding sequence is TGTGCCAGCAGCCCGCTCTATGGCTCTGGGGCCAACGTCCTGACTTTC. Encoded protein: CASSPLYGSGANVLTF.

The V call is TRBV10-3, the J call TRBJ2-3; 7 bases fit TRBD1. CDR3 length: 14 amino acids. V was pared by 8 bases and J by 0 bases, with 5 bases of the junction left unmatched. From germline, CDR1 is ENHRY and CDR2 SYGVKD. The CDR3 sequence is CAISTGPSTDTQYF. CDR3 nucleotides: TGTGCCATCTCGACAGGGCCTAGCACAGATACGCAGTATTTT.

J is TRBJ1-1 and V is TRBV4-1; 8 bases fit TRBD1. This CDR3 comprises 15 residues. CDR1 is MGHRA and CDR2 is YSYEKL in the germline V gene. The trim removed 6 bases at V and 1 base at J, leaving 7 bases unmatched. CDR3 in DNA: TGCGCCAGCAGAATCGGACAGGGTACGAACACTGAAGCTTTCTTT. Protein: CASRIGQGTNTEAFF.

DNA for the CDR3: TGCGCCAGCAGCTATCCCAGGGAGGGTTATTCAGATACGCAGTATTTT. It translates to CASSYPREGYSDTQYF. The chain employs TRBV5-1 and TRBJ2-3; 7 bases agree with TRBD2. The CDR3 runs 16 residues. After removal of 3 bases from V and 4 bases from J, the junction contained 11 bases not matched to a gene. CDR1 is SGHRS, CDR2 YFSETQ, per germline.

The V and J genes are TRBV7-8 and TRBJ2-7; TRBD1 is a possible D gene (6 bases). The CDR3 has 14 amino acids. The germline gives CDR1 SGHVS, CDR2 FQNEAQ. Deletions cut 4 bases from V and 2 bases from J, with 12 bases between. Here the CDR3 reads CASSSQGIPYEQYF. DNA of the CDR3: TGTGCCAGCAGCTCTCAGGGGATCCCCTACGAGCAGTACTTC.

This sequence joins TRBV9 and TRBJ2-3; TRBD2 matches at 12 bases. The CDR3 contains 18 residues. Germline CDR1 and CDR2: SGDLS and YYNGEE. Trimming removed 0 bases from V and 7 bases from J; junction bases left unmatched: 12. The CDR3 loop is CASSVGRPTSGGHYTQYF. CDR3 DNA sequence: TGTGCCAGCAGCGTAGGTAGGCCGACTAGCGGGGGCCACTATACGCAGTATTTT.

This chain uses TRBV4-3 with TRBJ2-2; a weak D match, TRBD2 (6 bases). The CDR3 contains 22 residues. Germline loops: CDR1 LGHNA, CDR2 YSLEER. Trimming left V 2 bases short and J 6 bases short, with 34 bases between. The CDR3 nucleotides are TGCGCCAGCAGCCAACTATATATAGCGGCGCCACTCACCGCCGAGGTGGCCGGGGAGCTGTTTTTT. Its protein product is CASSQLYIAAPLTAEVAGELFF.

This chain joins TRBV19 and TRBJ1-2, with 8 bases lining up with TRBD1. Germline V gives CDR1 LNHDA, CDR2 SQIVND (reference sequence). V was pared by 2 bases and J by 5 bases, with 10 bases of the junction left unmatched. This CDR3 spans 16 amino acids. The CDR3 nucleotides read TGTGCCAGTAGTATAAATAACCCACAGGGGGTATATGGCTACACCTTC. Amino acid sequence: CASSINNPQGVYGYTF.

The chain is built from TRBV27 and TRBJ1-1; D might be TRBD1 (6 bases). This CDR3 has 16 residues. With 4 bases removed from V and 3 bases from J, the gap between germline ends came to 18 bases. CDR1 and CDR2 from the germline V gene are MNHEY and SMNVEV (reference sequence). The CDR3 DNA is TGTGCCAGCAGTTCAATTATGGGGGCGTTTTACACTGAAGCTTTCTTT. It is translated as CASSSIMGAFYTEAFF.

This rearrangement joins TRBV5-6 to TRBJ1-3; D remains unclear. Germline V gene lookup returns CDR1 SGHDT and CDR2 YYEEEE. V lost 4 bases to trimming and J lost 1 base, with 18 bases between them. The CDR3 contains 17 residues. For the CDR3, the DNA is TGTGCCAGCAGCGGGCTTGATGGAGGCAATTCTGGAAACACCATATATTTT. It codes for CASSGLDGGNSGNTIYF.

About this clone: The same CDR3 is also encoded by other DNA sequences in this sample. The gene calls are TRBV2 and TRBJ1-2; TRBD1 matches at 7 bases. Per germline, CDR1 SNHLY and CDR2 FYNNEI. This CDR3 is built from 13 residues. V trimming: 5 bases; J trimming: 8 bases; junction bases outside the gene matches: 8. CDR3 sequence: CASSSTGVGGYTF. The CDR3 DNA follows: TGTGCCAGCAGTTCAACAGGGGTGGGCGGCTACACCTTC.

The rearrangement uses TRBV29-1 and TRBJ1-2; D is unclear. The germline CDR1 and CDR2 sequences are SQVTM and ANQGSEA. This CDR3 is 10 amino acids long. V lost 7 bases and J 6 bases, leaving 9 bases between the germline ends. This CDR3 reads CSGDRDGYTF. CDR3 DNA sequence: TGCAGCGGTGACCGAGATGGCTACACCTTC.

The J gene is TRBJ1-3, the V gene TRBV19; D remains unclear. Looked up from germline, CDR1 is LNHDA and CDR2 is SQIVND (reference sequence). The CDR3 totals 14 residues. V dropped 6 bases and J dropped 0 bases, with 9 bases sitting between them. The CDR3 DNA sequence: TGTGCCAGTAGCCGTCAGGACTCTGGAAACACCATATATTTT. Protein: CASSRQDSGNTIYF.

The V and J genes are TRBV7-9 and TRBJ1-1; unclear D gene. Germline values: CDR1 SEHNR, CDR2 FQNEAQ (reference sequence). Trimming took off 3 bases at V and 5 bases at J, with 7 bases between the two ends. The CDR3 covers 12 residues. This CDR3 reads CASSFKETEAFF. CDR3 bases: TGTGCCAGCAGCTTCAAGGAGACTGAAGCTTTCTTT.

The V gene is TRBV5-1, the J gene TRBJ2-3; the D gene is possibly TRBD1 (5 bases). From germline, CDR1 is SGHRS and CDR2 YFSETQ. The CDR3 consists of 16 residues. V lost 5 bases to trimming and J lost 1 base, with 17 bases between them. CDR3 loop: CASSYEQETRTDTQYF. CDR3 nucleotides: TGCGCCAGCAGTTATGAACAGGAAACCCGCACAGATACGCAGTATTTT.

The chain links TRBV4-3 to TRBJ1-1, with 9 bases that match TRBD1. The length of the CDR3 is 15 residues. V was clipped by 3 bases and J by 7 bases; unmatched bases: 9. Per germline, CDR1 LGHNA and CDR2 YSLEER. CDR3 loop: CASSQGSTGGREAFF. The CDR3 DNA reads as TGCGCCAGCAGCCAGGGTAGTACAGGGGGCCGTGAAGCTTTCTTT.

The chain couples TRBV6-1 to TRBJ2-1, with TRBD2 as a possible D gene (5 bases). Germline V gives CDR1 MNHNS, CDR2 SASEGT. With 6 bases removed from V and 15 bases from J, the gap between germline ends came to 21 bases. The CDR3 contains 13 residues. The CDR3 DNA reads TGTGCCAGCAGCTTGACGCTCGGGGATTCGTGGTTCTTC. It is translated as CASSLTLGDSWFF.

The chain uses TRBV27 and TRBJ1-5; D might be TRBD1 (6 bases). The V end lost 8 bases, the J end lost 5 bases, and 16 bases lay between the germline ends. CDR1 is MNHEY and CDR2 is SMNVEV in the germline V gene (reference sequence). The CDR3 loop spans 14 amino acids. Here the CDR3 DNA reads TGTGCCAGCTCCCGAGCGGGGGCCCATCAGCCCCAGCATTTT. Amino acids: CASSRAGAHQPQHF.

Of note for this clone: The same CDR3 arises from other DNA sequences in this sample as well. The V gene is TRBV7-9, the J gene TRBJ1-3, with D perhaps matching TRBD1 (6 bases). The CDR3 extends over 15 amino acids. Trimming removed 2 bases at V and 0 bases at J, with 8 bases between. Germline values: CDR1 SEHNR, CDR2 FQNEAQ (reference sequence). The CDR3 DNA reads as TGTGCCAGCAGCTTAAGGGGGAGCTCTGGAAACACCATATATTTT. Its translation is CASSLRGSSGNTIYF. Looking up the rest from reference TRBV7-9 and TRBJ1-3 gives the full variable domain: DTGVSQNPRHKITKRGQNVTFRCDPISEHNRLYWYRQTLGQGPEFLTYFQNEAQLEKSRLLSDRFSAERPKGSFSTLEIQRTEQGDSAMYLCASSLRGSSGNTIYFGEGSWLTVV.

The chain joins TRBV7-8 to TRBJ2-2; weak D call: TRBD2 (6 bases). This CDR3 contains 13 residues. V lost 2 bases and J lost 7, with 8 bases in between. Germline V gives CDR1 SGHVS, CDR2 FQNEAQ. As DNA, the CDR3 is TGTGCCAGCAGCTTACGGGGGATCGGGGAGCTGTTTTTT. Translation gives CASSLRGIGELFF. The full variable domain, rest sourced from reference TRBV7-8 and TRBJ2-2, is GAGVSQSPRYKVAKRGQDVALRCDPISGHVSLFWYQQALGQGPEFLTYFQNEAQLDKSGLPSDRFFAERPEGSVSTLKIQRTQQEDSAVYLCASSLRGIGELFFGEGSRLTVL.

The chain joins TRBV5-8 to TRBJ1-1; 7 bases line up with TRBD1. J gave up 0 bases and V 5 bases, and 10 bases lay outside the gene matches. Per the germline V gene, CDR1 is SGHTS and CDR2 is YDEGEE. The CDR3 spans 16 residues. The CDR3 is CASSIIPGQLNTEAFF. In DNA form, the CDR3 reads TGTGCCAGCAGTATTATACCGGGACAGCTGAACACTGAAGCTTTCTTT.

The chain joins TRBV27 to TRBJ2-1; 10 positions match TRBD1. There are 16 residues in the CDR3. CDR1 and CDR2 (germline): MNHEY, SMNVEV (reference sequence). Losses at the gene ends were 6 bases for V and 0 bases for J; bases not matched to a gene: 5. CDR3: CASRDRGTSSYNEQFF. The CDR3 DNA sequence: TGTGCCAGCAGGGACAGGGGGACCTCCTCCTACAATGAGCAGTTCTTC.

This rearrangement joins TRBV18 to TRBJ1-2; D remains ambiguous. V lost 3 bases to trimming and J lost 3 bases, with 8 bases between them. CDR3 length equals 13 residues. The germline V gene encodes CDR1 KGHSH and CDR2 LQKENI. The DNA of the CDR3 is TGTGCCAGCTCACCGGGCCCAGACTATGGCTACACCTTC. Encoded protein: CASSPGPDYGYTF. Filled out from reference TRBV18 and TRBJ1-2, the complete variable domain reads NAGVMQNPRHLVRRRGQEARLRCSPMKGHSHVYWYRQLPEEGLKFMVYLQKENIIDESGMPKERFSAEFPKEGPSILRIQQVVRGDSAAYFCASSPGPDYGYTFGSGTRLTVV.

The chain uses TRBV28 and TRBJ1-5; D gene ambiguous. Trimming stripped 2 bases from V and 12 bases from J, with 14 bases between. CDR3 length: 13 residues. From germline, CDR1 is MDHEN and CDR2 SYDVKM. CDR3 nucleotides: TGTGCCAGCAGTTTAGAAGATAGGGAGCTCCAGCATTTT. Translated: CASSLEDRELQHF. Full variable domain (rest looked up from reference TRBV28 and TRBJ1-5): DVKVTQSSRYLVKRTGEKVFLECVQDMDHENMFWYRQDPGLGLRLIYFSYDVKMKEKGDIPEGYSVSREKKERFSLILESASTNQTSMYLCASSLEDRELQHFGDGTRLSIL.